This T cell receptor (beta chain) was recovered during a study of blood T cells in healthy people across ages. Next came a second PCR, run for about 6 to 11 cycles, which used a sample-barcoded 5' primer along with a J-beta primer mix. With 12 random nucleotides, a template-switch adaptor tagged each individual cDNA molecule. TCRdb recomputed calls from the 5' RACE reads with MiXCR, one row per CDR3 protein. The profile shows 1.5 million to 1.9 million distinct CDR3 sequences, about 42% of them singletons. PBMCs numbering at least 6 million were isolated per sample. In this sample, this clonotype turned up a few times. The receptor was derived from a woman aged 18 to 35 in good health. Sequenced input: blood.

For the CDR3, the DNA is TGTGCCAGCAGCCCATGGGGGGGGTCTGAAGATACGCAGTATTTT. It translates to CASSPWGGSEDTQYF. This chain links TRBV7-2 with TRBJ2-3, with 7 bases aligning to TRBD2. J gave up 5 bases and V 5 bases, and 10 bases lay outside the gene matches. There are 15 residues in the CDR3. Per the germline V gene, CDR1 is SGHTA and CDR2 is FQGNSA.